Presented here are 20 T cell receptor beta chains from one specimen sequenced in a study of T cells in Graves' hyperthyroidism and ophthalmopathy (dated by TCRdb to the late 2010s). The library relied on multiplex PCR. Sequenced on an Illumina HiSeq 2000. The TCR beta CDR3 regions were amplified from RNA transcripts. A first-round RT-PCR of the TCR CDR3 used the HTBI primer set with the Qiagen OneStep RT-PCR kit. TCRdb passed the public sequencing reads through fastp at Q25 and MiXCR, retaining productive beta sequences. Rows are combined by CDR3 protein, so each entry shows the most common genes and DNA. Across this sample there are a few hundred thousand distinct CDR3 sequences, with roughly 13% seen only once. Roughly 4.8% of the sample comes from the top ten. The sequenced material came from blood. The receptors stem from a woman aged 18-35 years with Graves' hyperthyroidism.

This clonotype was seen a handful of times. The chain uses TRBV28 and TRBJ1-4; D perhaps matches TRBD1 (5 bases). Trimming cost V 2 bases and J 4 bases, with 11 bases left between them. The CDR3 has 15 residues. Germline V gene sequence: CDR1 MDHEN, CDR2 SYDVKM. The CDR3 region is CASSLPAGGNEKLFF. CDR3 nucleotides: TGTGCCAGCAGTTTACCCGCCGGGGGTAATGAAAAACTGTTTTTT. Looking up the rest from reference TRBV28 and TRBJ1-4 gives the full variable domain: DVKVTQSSRYLVKRTGEKVFLECVQDMDHENMFWYRQDPGLGLRLIYFSYDVKMKEKGDIPEGYSVSREKKERFSLILESASTNQTSMYLCASSLPAGGNEKLFFGSGTQLSVL.

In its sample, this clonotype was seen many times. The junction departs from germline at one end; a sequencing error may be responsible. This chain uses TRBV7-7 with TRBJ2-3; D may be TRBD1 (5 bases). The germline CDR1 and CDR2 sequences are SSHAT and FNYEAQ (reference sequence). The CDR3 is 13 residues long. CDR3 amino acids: CASSFDTGDTQYF. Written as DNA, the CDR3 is TGTGCTAGCAGCTTTGACACAGGAGATACGCAGTATTTT.

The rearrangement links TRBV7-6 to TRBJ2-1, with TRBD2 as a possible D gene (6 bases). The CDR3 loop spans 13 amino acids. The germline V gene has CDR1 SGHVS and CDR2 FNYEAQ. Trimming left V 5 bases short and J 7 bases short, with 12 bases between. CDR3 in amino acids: CASSKTRGNEQFF. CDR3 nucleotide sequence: TGTGCCAGCAGCAAGACCCGGGGGAATGAGCAGTTCTTC.

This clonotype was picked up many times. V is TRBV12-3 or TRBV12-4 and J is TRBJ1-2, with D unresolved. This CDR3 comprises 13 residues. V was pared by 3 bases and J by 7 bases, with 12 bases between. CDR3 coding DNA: TGTGCCAGCAGTTTTATGTACAGAAGTGGCTACACCTTC. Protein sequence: CASSFMYRSGYTF.

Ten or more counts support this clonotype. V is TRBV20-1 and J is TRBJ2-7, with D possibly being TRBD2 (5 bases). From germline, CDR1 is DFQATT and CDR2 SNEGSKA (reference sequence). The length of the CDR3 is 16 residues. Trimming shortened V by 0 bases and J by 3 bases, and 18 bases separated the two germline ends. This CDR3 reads CSARELSRETGYEQYF. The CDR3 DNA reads TGCAGTGCTAGAGAGTTGTCGAGGGAGACTGGCTACGAGCAGTACTTC.

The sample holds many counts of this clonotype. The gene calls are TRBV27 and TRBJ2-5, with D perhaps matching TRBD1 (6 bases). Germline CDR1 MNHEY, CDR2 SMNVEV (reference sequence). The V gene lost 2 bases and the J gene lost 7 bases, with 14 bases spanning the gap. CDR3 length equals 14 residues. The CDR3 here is CASSLGAGVLTQYF. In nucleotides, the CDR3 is TGTGCCAGCAGTTTAGGGGCAGGGGTATTGACCCAGTACTTC.

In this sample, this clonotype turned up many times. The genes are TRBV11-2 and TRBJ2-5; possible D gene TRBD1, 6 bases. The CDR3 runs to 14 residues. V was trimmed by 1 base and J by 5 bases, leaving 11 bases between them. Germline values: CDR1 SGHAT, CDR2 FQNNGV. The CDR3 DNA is TGTGCCAGCAGCTTAGGGACAGTGACGGAGACCCAGTACTTC. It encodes CASSLGTVTETQYF.

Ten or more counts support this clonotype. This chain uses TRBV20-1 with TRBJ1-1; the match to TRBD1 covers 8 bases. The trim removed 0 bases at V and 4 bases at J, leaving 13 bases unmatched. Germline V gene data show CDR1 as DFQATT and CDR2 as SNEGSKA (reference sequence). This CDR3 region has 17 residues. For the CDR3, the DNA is TGCAGTGCTAGAGATCCAGCAGGGGGCGGAGTTGGCACTGAAGCTTTCTTT. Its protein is CSARDPAGGGVGTEAFF.

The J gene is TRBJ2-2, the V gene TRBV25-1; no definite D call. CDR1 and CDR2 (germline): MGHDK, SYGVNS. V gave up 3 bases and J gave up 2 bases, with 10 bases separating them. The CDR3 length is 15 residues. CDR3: CASSDPQKNTGELFF. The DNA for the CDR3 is TGTGCCAGCAGTGATCCACAGAAAAACACCGGGGAGCTGTTTTTT.

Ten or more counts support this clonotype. The CDR3 DNA sequence: TGTGCCAGCAGCCCGAGGACTAGCGGGAACACCGGGGAGCTGTTTTTT. The encoded protein is CASSPRTSGNTGELFF. The chain joins TRBV11-2 to TRBJ2-2; 10 nucleotides agree with TRBD2. This CDR3 contains 16 residues. J gave up 1 base and V 5 bases, and 4 bases lay outside the gene matches. The germline CDR1 and CDR2 sequences are SGHAT and FQNNGV.

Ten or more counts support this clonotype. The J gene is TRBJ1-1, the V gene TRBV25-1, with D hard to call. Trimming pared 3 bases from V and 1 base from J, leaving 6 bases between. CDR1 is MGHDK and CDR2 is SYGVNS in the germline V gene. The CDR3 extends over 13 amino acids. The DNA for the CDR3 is TGTGCCAGCAGTGACCAGAAGAACACTGAAGCTTTCTTT. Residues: CASSDQKNTEAFF.

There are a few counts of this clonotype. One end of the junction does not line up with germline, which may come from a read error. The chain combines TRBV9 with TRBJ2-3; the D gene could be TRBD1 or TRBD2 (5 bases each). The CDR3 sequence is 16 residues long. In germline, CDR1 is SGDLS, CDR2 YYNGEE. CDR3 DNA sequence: TGTGCCAGCAGCGTAATATCGGGAACAGGCACAGATACGCGGTATTTT. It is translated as CASSVISGTGTDTRYF. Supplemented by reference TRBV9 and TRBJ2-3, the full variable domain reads DSGVTQTPKHLITATGQRVTLRCSPRSGDLSVYWYQQSLDQGLQFLIQYYNGEERAKGNILERFSAQQFPDLHSELNLSSLELGDSALYFCASSVISGTGTDTRYFGPGTRLTVL.

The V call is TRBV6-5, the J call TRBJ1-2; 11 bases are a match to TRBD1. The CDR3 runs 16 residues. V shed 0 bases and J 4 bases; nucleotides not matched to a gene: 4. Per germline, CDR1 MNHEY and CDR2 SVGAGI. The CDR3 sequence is CASSYSRTGGSYGYTF. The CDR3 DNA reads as TGTGCCAGCAGTTACTCCCGGACAGGGGGCAGCTATGGCTACACCTTC.

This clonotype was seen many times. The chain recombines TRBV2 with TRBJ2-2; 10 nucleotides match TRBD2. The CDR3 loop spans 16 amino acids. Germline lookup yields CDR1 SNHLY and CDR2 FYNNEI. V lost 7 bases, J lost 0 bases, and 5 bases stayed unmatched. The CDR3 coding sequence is TGTGCCAGCAAGTCCGGGACTAGCGCGAACACCGGGGAGCTGTTTTTT. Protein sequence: CASKSGTSANTGELFF. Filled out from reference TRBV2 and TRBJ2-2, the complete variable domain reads EPEVTQTPSHQVTQMGQEVILRCVPISNHLYFYWYRQILGQKVEFLVSFYNNEISEKSEIFDDQFSVERPDGSNFTLKIRSTKLEDSAMYFCASKSGTSANTGELFFGEGSRLTVL.

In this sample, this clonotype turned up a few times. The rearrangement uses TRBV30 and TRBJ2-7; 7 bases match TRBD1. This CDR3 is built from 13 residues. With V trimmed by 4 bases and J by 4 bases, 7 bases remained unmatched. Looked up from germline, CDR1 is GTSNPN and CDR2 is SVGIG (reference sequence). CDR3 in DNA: TGTGCCTGGAAGGCAGGGGGAGCTTACGAGCAGTACTTC. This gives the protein CAWKAGGAYEQYF.

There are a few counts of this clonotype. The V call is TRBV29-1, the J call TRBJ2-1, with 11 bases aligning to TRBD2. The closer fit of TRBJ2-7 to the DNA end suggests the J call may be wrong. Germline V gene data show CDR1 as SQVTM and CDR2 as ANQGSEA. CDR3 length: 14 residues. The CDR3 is CSVATSGIYNEQYF. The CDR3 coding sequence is TGCAGCGTGGCGACTAGCGGGATTTACAATGAGCAGTACTTC.

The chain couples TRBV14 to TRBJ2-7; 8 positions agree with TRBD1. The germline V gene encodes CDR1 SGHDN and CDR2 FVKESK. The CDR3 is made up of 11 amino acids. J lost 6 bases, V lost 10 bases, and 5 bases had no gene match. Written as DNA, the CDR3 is TGTGCCACCTCAGGGGGCGGCGAGCAGTACTTC. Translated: CATSGGGEQYF. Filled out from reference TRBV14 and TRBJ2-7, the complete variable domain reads EAGVTQFPSHSVIEKGQTVTLRCDPISGHDNLYWYRRVMGKEIKFLLHFVKESKQDESGMPNNRFLAERTGGTYSTLKVQPAELEDSGVYFCATSGGGEQYFGPGTRLTVT.

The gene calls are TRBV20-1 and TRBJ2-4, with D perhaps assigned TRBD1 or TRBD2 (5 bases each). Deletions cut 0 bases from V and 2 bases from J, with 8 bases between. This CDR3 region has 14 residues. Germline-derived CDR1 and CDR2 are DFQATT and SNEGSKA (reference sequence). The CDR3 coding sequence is TGCAGTGCTAGAGATCGGGGCTCCAAAAACATTCAGTACTTC. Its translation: CSARDRGSKNIQYF.

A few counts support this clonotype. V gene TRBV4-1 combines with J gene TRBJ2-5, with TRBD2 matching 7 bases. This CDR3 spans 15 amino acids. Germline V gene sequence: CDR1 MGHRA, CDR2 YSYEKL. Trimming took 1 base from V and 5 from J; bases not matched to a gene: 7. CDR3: CASSQVGRGEETQYF. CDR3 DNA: TGCGCCAGCAGCCAAGTGGGCCGGGGGGAGGAGACCCAGTACTTC.

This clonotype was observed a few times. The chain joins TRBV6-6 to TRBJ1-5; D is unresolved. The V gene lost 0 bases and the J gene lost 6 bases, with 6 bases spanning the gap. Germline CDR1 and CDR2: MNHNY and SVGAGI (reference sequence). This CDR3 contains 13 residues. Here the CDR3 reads CASSYSSGQPQHF. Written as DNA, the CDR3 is TGTGCCAGCAGTTACTCTTCCGGTCAGCCCCAGCATTTT.